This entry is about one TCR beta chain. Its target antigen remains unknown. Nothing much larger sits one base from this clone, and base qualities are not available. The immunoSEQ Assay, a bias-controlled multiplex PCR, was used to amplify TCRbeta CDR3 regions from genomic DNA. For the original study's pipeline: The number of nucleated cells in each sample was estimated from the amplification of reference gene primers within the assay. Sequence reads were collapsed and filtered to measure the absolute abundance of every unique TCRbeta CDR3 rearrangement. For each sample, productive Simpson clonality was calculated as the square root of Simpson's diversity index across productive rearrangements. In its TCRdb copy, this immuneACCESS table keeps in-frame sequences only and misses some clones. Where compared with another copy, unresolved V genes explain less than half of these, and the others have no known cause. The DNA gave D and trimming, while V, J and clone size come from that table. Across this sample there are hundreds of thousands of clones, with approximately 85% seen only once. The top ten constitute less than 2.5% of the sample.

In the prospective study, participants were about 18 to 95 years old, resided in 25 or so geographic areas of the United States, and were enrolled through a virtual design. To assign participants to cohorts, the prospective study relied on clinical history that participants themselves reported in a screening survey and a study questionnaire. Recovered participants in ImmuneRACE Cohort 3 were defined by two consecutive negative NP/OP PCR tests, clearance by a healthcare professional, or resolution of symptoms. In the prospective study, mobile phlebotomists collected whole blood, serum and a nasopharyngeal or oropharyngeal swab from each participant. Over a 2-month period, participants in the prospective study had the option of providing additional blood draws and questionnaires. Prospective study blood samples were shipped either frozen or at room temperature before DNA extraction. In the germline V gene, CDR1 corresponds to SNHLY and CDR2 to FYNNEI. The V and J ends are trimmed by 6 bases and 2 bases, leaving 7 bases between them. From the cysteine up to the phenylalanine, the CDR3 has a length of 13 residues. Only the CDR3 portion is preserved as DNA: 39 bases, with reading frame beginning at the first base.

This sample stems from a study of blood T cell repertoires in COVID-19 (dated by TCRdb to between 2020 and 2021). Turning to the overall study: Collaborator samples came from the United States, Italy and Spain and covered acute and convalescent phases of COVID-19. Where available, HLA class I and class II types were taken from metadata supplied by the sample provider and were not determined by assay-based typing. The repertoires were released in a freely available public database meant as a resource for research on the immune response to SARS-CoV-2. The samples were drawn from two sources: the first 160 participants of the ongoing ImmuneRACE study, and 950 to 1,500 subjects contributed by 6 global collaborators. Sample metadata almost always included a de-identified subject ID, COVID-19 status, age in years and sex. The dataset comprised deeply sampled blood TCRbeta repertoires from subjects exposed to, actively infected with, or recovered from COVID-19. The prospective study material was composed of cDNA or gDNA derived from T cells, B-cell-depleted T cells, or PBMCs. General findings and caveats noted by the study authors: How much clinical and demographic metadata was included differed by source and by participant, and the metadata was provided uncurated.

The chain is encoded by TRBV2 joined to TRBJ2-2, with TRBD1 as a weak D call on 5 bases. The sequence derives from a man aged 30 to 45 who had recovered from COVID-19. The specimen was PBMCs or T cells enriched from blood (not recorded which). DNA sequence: TGTGCCAGCAGCCAGGGAAACACCGGGGAGCTGTTTTTT. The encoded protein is CASSQGNTGELFF.